The entry below gives a single T cell receptor beta chain sequence along with its context. Sequencing was performed with immunoSEQ multiplex PCR; in TCRdb, only in-frame clones are kept and a portion is missing. This sample yields roughly 200,000 clones, of which roughly 76% are seen a single time; approximately 10% belongs to the top ten. This entry belongs to a study of blood T cell repertoires in COVID-19. Study context: The analysed material was cDNA or gDNA that came from T cells, B-cell-depleted T cells, or PBMCs.

The CDR3 contains 15 residues. J gave up 3 bases and V 6 bases, and 5 bases lay outside the gene matches. Germline V CDR1 and CDR2: SNHLY, FYNNEI. This rearrangement joins TRBV2 to TRBJ1-6; 7 positions match TRBD1. This clonotype was sampled from a woman between 35 and 50 years old with COVID-19, enrolled during active disease. The sequenced sample was peripheral blood. In DNA, the CDR3 is TGTGCCAGCAGATTAGACAGGGACTATAATTCACCCCTCCACTTT. As protein: CASRLDRDYNSPLHF.